The 31 T cell receptor beta chains below were found in one sample sequenced in a study of T-cell reconstitution after alpha-beta-depleted transplantation in children. For TCRbeta, the library was prepared with unique molecular identifiers. TCRdb reprocessed the PCR reads with MiXCR, giving one entry per CDR3 protein. The sample carries about 580,000 distinct CDR3 sequences, more than 20% recorded once. Sequencing used PBMCs, mostly from graft donor cells, obtained 360 days after TCRalphabeta/CD19-depleted stem cell transplant. Every receptor here comes from a boy in the first two years of life who had a stem cell transplant for acute myeloid leukemia, so the T cells may come from the graft donor.

This clonotype showed up many times. DNA for the CDR3: TGCAGCGTGGGGACCAATCAGCCCCAGCATTTT. Translation gives CSVGTNQPQHF. V usage is TRBV29-1 and J usage is TRBJ1-5; tentative D call: TRBD1 (5 bases). Deletions cut 6 bases from V and 3 bases from J, with 6 bases between. CDR3 length: 11 amino acids. Germline assignment: CDR1 SQVTM and CDR2 ANQGSEA.

This clonotype occurred a few times. The chain recombines TRBV4-3 with TRBJ2-5, with 8 bases matching TRBD2. The CDR3 covers 16 residues. Germline trimming cut 2 bases from V and 5 bases from J; bases unmatched to any gene: 10. Germline V gives CDR1 LGHNA, CDR2 YSLEER. The CDR3 DNA follows: TGCGCCAGCAGCCAAAAGGGACTAGGGGTAACGGAGACCCAGTACTTC. This codes for CASSQKGLGVTETQYF.

Many counts were recorded for this clonotype. The J gene is TRBJ1-6, the V gene TRBV20-1; TRBD1 agrees at 8 bases. This CDR3 spans 16 amino acids. The ends lost 1 base at V and 6 bases at J; junction bases unmatched: 8. From germline, CDR1 is DFQATT and CDR2 SNEGSKA (reference sequence). The CDR3 DNA reads TGCAGTGCTAGAGCTCCGACAGGGGCTGGTAATTCACCCCTCCACTTT. Encoded protein: CSARAPTGAGNSPLHF.

The chain links TRBV20-1 to TRBJ1-4; D remains ambiguous. The V end was cut by 1 base, the J end by 5 bases, with 17 bases between. CDR1 is DFQATT, CDR2 SNEGSKA, per germline (reference sequence). This CDR3 comprises 16 residues. The CDR3, as DNA: TGCAGTGCTAGAGGGCCCTGGGCCCCAAAGAATGAAAAACTGTTTTTT. Protein sequence: CSARGPWAPKNEKLFF.

The chain combines TRBV11-3 with TRBJ2-1; perhaps TRBD2 as D (5 bases). V was clipped by 1 base and J by 8 bases, with 12 bases between them. Germline assignment: CDR1 SGHNT and CDR2 YENEEA. The CDR3 runs 14 residues. In nucleotides, the CDR3 is TGTGCCAGCAGCTTAGTTAGCGCCAGCGATGAGCAGTTCTTC. This encodes CASSLVSASDEQFF. The full variable domain, in which reference TRBV11-3 and TRBJ2-1 provide the parts outside the CDR3, is EAGVVQSPRYKIIEKKQPVAFWCNPISGHNTLYWYLQNLGQGPELLIRYENEEAVDDSQLPKDRFSAERLKGVDSTLKIQPAELGDSAVYLCASSLVSASDEQFFGPGTRLTVL.

CDR3 region: CASSSPRAGTRNEQFF. The CDR3 coding sequence is TGTGCCAGCAGTTCACCCCGGGCGGGGACTCGAAATGAGCAGTTCTTC. The V call is TRBV12-3 or TRBV12-4, the J call TRBJ2-1; D might be TRBD2 (6 bases). Trimming took 4 bases from V and 7 from J, leaving 20 bases between them. The CDR3 has 16 residues.

The table lists this clonotype with many counts. V gene TRBV10-3 combines with J gene TRBJ2-7; D is undetermined. CDR1 and CDR2 from the germline V gene are ENHRY and SYGVKD. V was trimmed by 8 bases and J by 1 base, leaving 21 bases between them. The CDR3 spans 16 residues. CDR3 coding DNA: TGTGCCATCTCCCTCGGAGCCAGGCAGGAATCCTACGAGCAGTACTTC. It translates to CAISLGARQESYEQYF.

This clonotype showed up just a few times. The V and J genes are TRBV3-1 and TRBJ1-1, with D unclear. Germline V gene lookup returns CDR1 LGHDT and CDR2 YNNKEL (reference sequence). V shed 5 bases and J shed 1 base, with 17 bases lying between them. The CDR3 runs to 16 residues. The CDR3 protein is CASSAWGESANTEAFF. The DNA for the CDR3 is TGTGCCAGCAGCGCCTGGGGTGAATCGGCGAACACTGAAGCTTTCTTT.

The chain joins TRBV7-6 to TRBJ2-5; D might be TRBD2 (5 bases). This CDR3 comprises 16 residues. Germline CDR1 reads SGHVS; CDR2 reads FNYEAQ. Trimming pared 1 base from V and 4 bases from J, leaving 16 bases between. The CDR3 DNA follows: TGTGCCAGCAGCTTAGTAATAGAGAGGGCGATAGAGACCCAGTACTTC. It is translated as CASSLVIERAIETQYF.

This clonotype has more than one count but fewer than ten. The V gene is TRBV9, the J gene TRBJ2-3; tentative D call: TRBD1 (6 bases). V lost 2 bases, J lost 5 bases, and 18 bases lay in between. CDR1 SGDLS and CDR2 YYNGEE come from the germline V gene. The CDR3 totals 16 residues. The CDR3 DNA follows: TGTGCCAGCAGCGTTTTCCGACAGGATCGGAGAGATACGCAGTATTTT. This codes for CASSVFRQDRRDTQYF.

This clonotype was counted many times. The V gene is TRBV4-2, the J gene TRBJ1-2, with D perhaps matching TRBD1 (6 bases). Trimming took 4 bases from V and 2 from J, leaving 14 bases between them. This CDR3 comprises 15 residues. Germline CDR1 LGHNA, CDR2 YNFKEQ. CDR3 DNA: TGTGCCAGCAGCCGGTTAGAGACAGGCAACTATGGCTACACCTTC. It yields the protein CASSRLETGNYGYTF.

In this sample, this clonotype turned up once. The rearrangement joins TRBV4-1 to TRBJ2-7; weak D call: TRBD2 (5 bases). Per germline, CDR1 MGHRA and CDR2 YSYEKL. The CDR3 is 14 amino acids. CDR3 in DNA: TGTGCCAGCGGCCCCGGAGGCTATTACTACGAGCAGTACGTC. Amino acids: CASGPGGYYYEQYV.

The genes are TRBV14 and TRBJ1-2; D might be TRBD1 (6 bases). CDR3 length: 17 amino acids. Germline CDR1 reads SGHDN; CDR2 reads FVKESK. V lost 0 bases and J lost 8, with 22 bases in between. The CDR3 region has the DNA TGTGCCAGCAGCCAAGATCAGTTCGGGGGGCGCGTAGACGGCTACACCTTC. Its translation is CASSQDQFGGRVDGYTF.

This clonotype was counted ten times or more. The chain recombines TRBV27 with TRBJ2-7; D gene ambiguous. The CDR3 has 15 amino acids. Germline CDR1 reads MNHEY; CDR2 reads SMNVEV (reference sequence). The ends were cut back, 3 bases at V and 1 base at J, with 13 bases in the middle. The CDR3 here is CASSFRAFSSYEQYF. For the CDR3, the DNA is TGTGCCAGCAGTTTCCGGGCCTTCTCTTCCTACGAGCAGTACTTC.

The gene calls are TRBV20-1 and TRBJ2-7; 8 bases align to TRBD2. V gave up 6 bases and J gave up 6 bases; unmatched junction bases: 7. The germline gives CDR1 DFQATT, CDR2 SNEGSKA (reference sequence). This CDR3 has 12 residues. The CDR3 spells CSAIKTSAEQYV. The CDR3 bases are TGCAGTGCCATCAAGACTAGCGCCGAGCAGTACGTC.

A few counts support this clonotype. The chain couples TRBV12-3 or TRBV12-4 to TRBJ2-1, with 7 bases that match TRBD2. The V gene end was trimmed by 1 base and the J gene end by 10 bases; junction bases not matched to a gene: 7. The CDR3 loop spans 14 amino acids. CDR3 region: CASSLGSGVKEQFF. In DNA form, the CDR3 reads TGTGCCAGCAGTTTAGGAAGCGGGGTGAAGGAGCAGTTCTTC.

The rearrangement joins TRBV7-2 to TRBJ2-7; D is unclear. V lost 0 bases to trimming and J lost 1 base, with 10 bases between them. Germline CDR1 reads SGHTA; CDR2 reads FQGNSA. The CDR3 consists of 15 residues. DNA for the CDR3: TGTGCCAGCAGCTTAGCGCAGCCAACTTCCTACGAGCAGTACTTC. This sequence encodes CASSLAQPTSYEQYF.

This clonotype was counted only a few times. The chain links TRBV6-2 or TRBV6-3 to TRBJ2-7; 13 bases map to TRBD2. There are 20 residues in the CDR3. Germline CDR1 reads MNHEY; CDR2 reads SVGEGT. The V and J ends lost 5 bases and 2 bases, in that order; junction bases with no gene match: 18. The CDR3 here is CASSPYPGLAGSHRTYEQYV. DNA for the CDR3: TGTGCCAGCAGTCCCTATCCGGGACTAGCGGGATCCCACCGAACCTACGAGCAGTACGTC.

The V call is TRBV5-6, the J call TRBJ2-7, with D unresolved. The CDR3 runs 14 residues. The V and J ends lost 2 bases and 2 bases respectively, with 11 bases between them. Germline lookup yields CDR1 SGHDT and CDR2 YYEEEE. The CDR3 DNA reads as TGTGCCAGCAGCTTACAAGGTCGGACCTACGAGCAGTACGTC. It is translated as CASSLQGRTYEQYV.

This chain joins TRBV15 and TRBJ2-5; TRBD1 matches 9 bases. V lost 3 bases to trimming and J lost 4 bases; unmatched junction nucleotides: 9. Germline-derived CDR1 and CDR2 are LNHNV and YYDKDF (reference sequence). The CDR3 is 16 amino acids. The CDR3 protein is CATSSSGQGFLETQYF. The CDR3 nucleotides read TGTGCCACCAGCAGTTCGGGACAGGGTTTTTTAGAGACCCAGTACTTC.

This chain joins TRBV30 and TRBJ2-7; TRBD1 aligns across 7 bases. In germline, CDR1 is GTSNPN, CDR2 SVGIG (reference sequence). Trimming removed 5 bases from V and 4 bases from J; junction bases left unmatched: 11. The CDR3 contains 14 residues. The CDR3 reads CAWDPGQMFYEQYF. For the CDR3, the DNA is TGTGCCTGGGACCCGGGACAGATGTTTTACGAGCAGTACTTC.

This clonotype is a singleton in its sample. The chain couples TRBV6-5 to TRBJ1-2, with D unclear. The CDR3 runs 15 residues. Per the germline V gene, CDR1 is MNHEY and CDR2 is SVGAGI. V shed 2 bases and J shed 1 base, with 11 bases lying between them. CDR3 loop: CASSYMPAYNYGYTF. CDR3 coding DNA: TGTGCCAGCAGTTACATGCCGGCTTATAACTATGGCTACACCTTC.

The chain links TRBV11-3 to TRBJ1-2; TRBD1 agrees at 9 bases. The CDR3 is 15 residues long. Unmatched junction bases numbered 7, after V lost 4 bases and J lost 4 bases. Looked up from germline, CDR1 is SGHNT and CDR2 is YENEEA. In DNA, the CDR3 is TGTGCCAGCAGCTCAGGACAGGGGAGCACCTATGGCTACACCTTC. Translation: CASSSGQGSTYGYTF.

The chain's CDR3 is CASSPRTGQGRETQYF. CDR3 nucleotide sequence: TGTGCCAGCAGCCCCCGAACGGGCCAGGGGAGAGAGACCCAGTACTTC. The chain carries TRBV7-2 and TRBJ2-5; tentative D call: TRBD1 (6 bases). Per the germline V gene, CDR1 is SGHTA and CDR2 is FQGNSA. Trimming left V 5 bases short and J 4 bases short, with 20 bases between. There are 16 residues in the CDR3.

The chain couples TRBV12-3 or TRBV12-4 to TRBJ2-7, with TRBD1 as a possible D gene (6 bases). Trimming pared 5 bases from V and 2 bases from J, leaving 10 bases between. This CDR3 contains 13 residues. CDR3 sequence: CASSTGIAYEQYF. The CDR3 coding sequence is TGTGCCAGCAGTACAGGGATAGCCTACGAGCAGTACTTC.

V and J are TRBV4-3 and TRBJ2-3; TRBD2 agrees at 9 bases. V lost 5 bases and J lost 0; bases outside the gene matches: 9. The germline V gene encodes CDR1 LGHNA and CDR2 YSLEER. The CDR3 runs 17 residues. The CDR3 reads CASSGGGGVTSTDTQYF. In DNA form, the CDR3 reads TGCGCCAGCAGCGGAGGCGGGGGGGTAACTAGCACAGATACGCAGTATTTT.

The genes are TRBV12-3 or TRBV12-4 and TRBJ1-6; D call uncertain. Trimming shortened V by 3 bases and J by 10 bases, and 13 bases separated the two germline ends. The CDR3 runs to 14 residues. CDR3 amino acids: CASSLRASRSPLHF. DNA for the CDR3: TGTGCCAGCAGTTTGAGGGCCTCGAGGTCACCCCTCCACTTT.

The table lists this clonotype with a few counts. The chain employs TRBV6-1 and TRBJ2-7, with 7 bases matching TRBD1. Germline loops: CDR1 MNHNS, CDR2 SASEGT. V lost 6 bases to trimming and J lost 3 bases; unmatched junction nucleotides: 11. CDR3 length: 15 amino acids. In DNA, the CDR3 is TGTGCCAGCAGAGCTTTCCGGGACAGCCACTACGAGCAGTACTTC. Its translation: CASRAFRDSHYEQYF.

This rearrangement joins TRBV7-2 to TRBJ2-7; 8 positions match TRBD1. Germline CDR1 is SGHTA and CDR2 is FQGNSA. Trimming cost V 2 bases and J 6 bases; bases outside gene matches: 6. This CDR3 contains 14 residues. The chain's CDR3 is CASSLTGGTVEQYF. CDR3 DNA: TGTGCCAGCAGCTTAACAGGGGGGACTGTCGAGCAGTACTTC.

This clonotype was recorded at least ten times. The chain links TRBV7-9 to TRBJ2-1, with D tentatively TRBD2 (7 bases). Germline V gene sequence: CDR1 SEHNR, CDR2 FQNEAQ (reference sequence). This CDR3 is built from 14 residues. Between the trimmed V and J ends, which lost 7 bases and 4 bases, there was a span of 14 bases. CDR3 amino acids: CASTPKGGYNEQFF. The DNA for the CDR3 is TGTGCCAGCACCCCAAAGGGGGGGTACAATGAGCAGTTCTTC.

A few counts support this clonotype. The rearrangement joins TRBV6-1 to TRBJ1-1; D not certain. The germline CDR1 and CDR2 sequences are MNHNS and SASEGT. The CDR3 has 11 residues. V lost 3 bases and J 11 bases, leaving 10 bases between the germline ends. CDR3 region: CASSDSRLAFF. The CDR3 bases are TGTGCCAGCAGTGACAGCCGTTTGGCTTTCTTT.